This T cell receptor beta chain was found in a study of T cell changes during pregnancy in multiple sclerosis. Only in-frame clones appear in the TCRdb table, and some are missing; sequencing was by immunoSEQ multiplex PCR. The table records 20,000 to 25,000 clones, roughly 84% of them present only once. The germline V gene encodes CDR1 SGHRS and CDR2 YFSETQ. Deletions cut 4 bases from V and 1 base from J, with 8 bases between. The length of the CDR3 is 13 residues. V usage is TRBV5-1 and J usage is TRBJ1-1; D not certain. Material: CD8+ T cells from peripheral blood mononuclear cells, obtained before pregnancy. This TCR was sampled from a female donor with multiple sclerosis, enrolled in a pregnancy study. As DNA, the CDR3 is TGCGCCAGCAGCCGCCCGGGGAACACTGAAGCTTTCTTT. It specifies CASSRPGNTEAFF.